This passage covers 25 T cell receptor beta chains from one sample sequenced in a study of T-cell memory formation after mild COVID-19. TCRdb re-called the 5' RACE reads through MiXCR, storing one row per CDR3 protein. In the table there are 190,000 or so distinct CDR3 sequences, roughly 27% of which are singletons. Sequencing was performed on PBMCs or a T cell subset sorted from them (not recorded which). These receptors came from an adult woman who had mild COVID-19 (a few samples of this study predate the infection). Cell type and time point are not known.

This chain uses TRBV7-3 with TRBJ2-3, with D hard to call. Trimming removed 2 bases at V and 5 bases at J, with 8 bases between. CDR1 and CDR2 (germline): SGHTA, FQGTGA. The CDR3 runs 13 residues. Here the CDR3 DNA reads TGTGCCAGCAGCTTATGGACGGGAGATACGCAGTATTTT. Protein sequence: CASSLWTGDTQYF.

The chain uses TRBV20-1 and TRBJ2-5; 15 bases are shared with TRBD2. Germline V gene sequence: CDR1 DFQATT, CDR2 SNEGSKA (reference sequence). The CDR3 is made up of 18 amino acids. V gave up 2 bases and J gave up 5 bases; unmatched junction bases: 12. CDR3 coding DNA: TGCAGTGCTAGACGACCCCGGACTAGCGGGGGGGCTTGGGAGACCCAGTACTTC. Translation: CSARRPRTSGGAWETQYF.

The chain links TRBV24-1 to TRBJ2-2; a possible D gene is TRBD2 (5 bases). Germline CDR1 reads KGHDR; CDR2 reads SFDVKD. This CDR3 comprises 14 residues. V lost 6 bases, J lost 0 bases, and 7 bases lay in between. In DNA form, the CDR3 reads TGTGCCACCAGTCCGGGATCGAACACCGGGGAGCTGTTTTTT. It encodes CATSPGSNTGELFF.

As concerns this clonotype: This may arise from a read error, as a much more abundant clone is one base away. This chain uses TRBV19 with TRBJ2-4; 8 positions agree with TRBD1. This CDR3 has 14 residues. In germline, CDR1 is LNHDA, CDR2 SQIVND (reference sequence). The CDR3 loop reads CASSIVGQALMVDF. The CDR3 coding sequence is TGTGCCAGTAGTATAGTGGGACAGGCCCTTATGGTGGACTTC. Based on the CDR3 plus reference TRBV19 and TRBJ2-4, the full variable domain is DGGITQSPKYLFRKEGQNVTLSCEQNLNHDAMYWYRQDPGQGLRLIYYSQIVNDFQKGDIAEGYSVSREKKESFPLTVTSAQKNPTAFYLCASSIVGQALMVDFGAGTRLSVL.

This clonotype appeared a few times. The chain combines TRBV4-1 with TRBJ2-5; tentatively, D is TRBD1 (5 bases). Germline V gene sequence: CDR1 MGHRA, CDR2 YSYEKL. The V end was cut by 0 bases, the J end by 2 bases, with 22 bases between. The CDR3 length is 19 residues. The CDR3 DNA reads TGCGCCAGCAGCCAAGATCCTGCCTACCTGACAGTCTCGCAAGAGACCCAGTACTTC. This codes for CASSQDPAYLTVSQETQYF.

This clonotype came up a few times. This sequence joins TRBV5-1 and TRBJ2-1; 8 bases are shared with TRBD1. CDR3 length: 15 amino acids. Germline assignment: CDR1 SGHRS and CDR2 YFSETQ. V gave up 1 base and J gave up 1 base; unmatched junction bases: 1. The DNA for the CDR3 is TGCGCCAGCAGCTTGTACAGGGGGTCCTACAATGAGCAGTTCTTC. Translated, it gives CASSLYRGSYNEQFF.

This clonotype was counted a few times. The chain is built from TRBV7-8 and TRBJ2-7; 10 nucleotides agree with TRBD2. CDR3 length: 15 residues. With V trimmed by 5 bases and J by 3 bases, 7 bases remained unmatched. Per the germline V gene, CDR1 is SGHVS and CDR2 is FQNEAQ. The CDR3 spells CASSPLASGSYEQYF. The CDR3 coding sequence is TGTGCCAGCAGCCCCCTGGCTAGCGGGAGCTACGAGCAGTACTTC. Full variable domain (missing parts from reference TRBV7-8 and TRBJ2-7): GAGVSQSPRYKVAKRGQDVALRCDPISGHVSLFWYQQALGQGPEFLTYFQNEAQLDKSGLPSDRFFAERPEGSVSTLKIQRTQQEDSAVYLCASSPLASGSYEQYFGPGTRLTVT.

The V call is TRBV19, the J call TRBJ1-6; no clear D gene. Germline CDR1 LNHDA, CDR2 SQIVND (reference sequence). Trimming pared 5 bases from V and 11 bases from J, leaving 16 bases between. The CDR3 has 14 amino acids. The CDR3 region is CASSGLKSPAPLHF. Written as DNA, the CDR3 is TGTGCCAGTAGTGGCTTAAAAAGTCCAGCACCCCTCCACTTT.

The chain recombines TRBV6-6 with TRBJ2-2; no clear D gene. The CDR3 loop spans 13 amino acids. V was shortened by 0 bases and J by 7 bases, with 6 bases between the two germline ends. The germline CDR1 and CDR2 sequences are MNHNY and SVGAGI (reference sequence). CDR3 bases: TGTGCCAGCAGTTACTCAAAGAACGGGGAGCTGTTTTTT. Amino acids: CASSYSKNGELFF.

This clonotype turned up a few times. V is TRBV7-9 and J is TRBJ2-1, with 8 bases that match TRBD1. Germline assignment: CDR1 SEHNR and CDR2 FQNEAQ (reference sequence). Trimming cost V 5 bases and J 6 bases; bases outside gene matches: 15. The CDR3 totals 17 residues. CDR3 protein: CASSPRQGIPMTNEQFF. The DNA of the CDR3 is TGTGCCAGCAGCCCCCGACAGGGGATTCCCATGACCAATGAGCAGTTCTTC.

This clonotype has only a few counts. The chain is built from TRBV5-1 and TRBJ2-7; TRBD1 agrees at 8 bases. Unmatched junction bases numbered 5, after V lost 7 bases and J lost 2 bases. Germline CDR1 and CDR2: SGHRS and YFSETQ. The CDR3 extends over 13 amino acids. Here the CDR3 DNA reads TGCGCCAGCGGGCCGGACAGGGCCTACGAGCAGTACTTC. It yields the protein CASGPDRAYEQYF.

This chain uses TRBV30 with TRBJ1-2, with 9 bases identical to TRBD1. CDR3 length equals 13 residues. Germline V gene lookup returns CDR1 GTSNPN and CDR2 SVGIG (reference sequence). The J segment lost 4 bases and the V segment lost 5 bases, leaving 5 bases of the junction unmatched. The CDR3 loop reads CAWETGGSYGYTF. The CDR3 DNA follows: TGTGCCTGGGAAACAGGGGGCAGCTATGGCTACACCTTC.

This clonotype was seen a single time. This chain uses TRBV6-1 with TRBJ1-2, with TRBD1 as a possible D gene (5 bases). Germline V gene sequence: CDR1 MNHNS, CDR2 SASEGT. This CDR3 region has 14 residues. The V end lost 6 bases, the J end lost 1 base, and 12 bases lay between the germline ends. This CDR3 reads CASRAGGYNYGYTF. CDR3 nucleotide sequence: TGTGCCAGCAGGGCCGGGGGGTATAACTATGGCTACACCTTC.

The chain has TRBV6-2 or TRBV6-3 and TRBJ2-7, with 7 bases matching TRBD2. V was clipped by 7 bases and J by 4 bases; unmatched bases: 16. Germline CDR1 reads MNHEY; CDR2 reads SVGEGT. The CDR3 runs 16 residues. The CDR3 region is CASTSGRAGDRYEQYF. DNA of the CDR3: TGTGCCAGCACCTCAGGCCGGGCGGGAGATAGGTACGAGCAGTACTTC.

The chain couples TRBV6-1 to TRBJ1-5; 7 nucleotides match TRBD1. There are 15 residues in the CDR3. V trimming: 4 bases; J trimming: 7 bases; junction bases outside the gene matches: 10. Germline values: CDR1 MNHNS, CDR2 SASEGT. The CDR3 DNA is TGTGCCAGCAGTGCTGAAGTGTACAGGGGACAGCCCCAGCATTTT. It is translated as CASSAEVYRGQPQHF.

This clonotype was picked up a small number of times. The V and J genes are TRBV4-3 and TRBJ2-2, with D possibly TRBD2 on 6 matching bases. Germline V lookup: CDR1 LGHNA, CDR2 YSLEER. The CDR3 totals 19 residues. Trimming shortened V by 0 bases and J by 4 bases, and 21 bases separated the two germline ends. The CDR3 region has the DNA TGCGCCAGCAGCCAAGATAACATTTCGGGGGAGTGGAGCACCGGGGAGCTGTTTTTT. Translated, it gives CASSQDNISGEWSTGELFF.

The V and J genes are TRBV6-5 and TRBJ1-1; D remains ambiguous. The CDR3 runs to 14 residues. CDR1 and CDR2 from the germline V gene are MNHEY and SVGAGI. Trimming took 2 bases from V and 5 from J, leaving 12 bases between them. CDR3 region: CASSYVPGGTEAFF. In DNA, the CDR3 is TGTGCCAGCAGTTACGTCCCGGGAGGGACTGAAGCTTTCTTT.

This clonotype was seen more than once but under ten times. J is TRBJ2-1 and V is TRBV4-1; 8 bases map to TRBD2. Trimming removed 5 bases from V and 8 bases from J; junction bases left unmatched: 11. CDR3 length: 15 residues. Per germline, CDR1 MGHRA and CDR2 YSYEKL. The CDR3 sequence is CASSSRLARPDEQFF. The CDR3 bases are TGCGCCAGCAGCTCTCGACTAGCGAGGCCCGATGAGCAGTTCTTC.

This clonotype was counted a few times. This chain links TRBV12-3 or TRBV12-4 with TRBJ2-1; D might be TRBD1 or TRBD2, each matching 5 bases. CDR3 size: 15 residues. The ends were cut back, 2 bases at V and 3 bases at J, with 11 bases in the middle. The CDR3 DNA sequence: TGTGCCAGCAGTTTATCTGGGGGTTTCTACAATGAGCAGTTCTTC. Protein sequence: CASSLSGGFYNEQFF.

This chain uses TRBV20-1 with TRBJ1-2; 8 bases are shared with TRBD1. V lost 5 bases, J lost 7 bases, and 12 bases stayed unmatched. Germline V gene lookup returns CDR1 DFQATT and CDR2 SNEGSKA (reference sequence). The CDR3 contains 14 residues. CDR3 sequence reads: CSAGQGSFDGGYTF. DNA for the CDR3: TGCAGTGCTGGACAGGGATCCTTTGATGGTGGCTACACCTTC.

The genes are TRBV2 and TRBJ2-7; D is possibly TRBD1 (6 bases). Germline loops: CDR1 SNHLY, CDR2 FYNNEI. The CDR3 runs 15 residues. Trimming stripped 6 bases from V and 6 bases from J, with 21 bases between. The CDR3 DNA reads as TGTGCCAGCAGCCGAACAGGGTTTGAGTATGGCGAGCAGTACTTC. This codes for CASSRTGFEYGEQYF.

This clonotype occurred a few times. The chain uses TRBV24-1 and TRBJ2-1; a possible D gene is TRBD2 (5 bases). V lost 3 bases to trimming and J lost 0 bases, with 17 bases between them. The CDR3 spans 18 residues. Per the germline V gene, CDR1 is KGHDR and CDR2 is SFDVKD. The DNA for the CDR3 is TGTGCCACCAGTGATCCGCGAGAGGGAACGAGCTCCTACAATGAGCAGTTCTTC. Its translation: CATSDPREGTSSYNEQFF.

There are a few counts of this clonotype. V is TRBV30 and J is TRBJ2-7; the D call may be TRBD1 or TRBD2 (6 bases each). The CDR3 is 15 amino acids. The V gene lost 2 bases and the J gene lost 0 bases, with 14 bases spanning the gap. Germline CDR1 is GTSNPN and CDR2 is SVGIG (reference sequence). This CDR3 is CAWSNGGPSSYEQYF. CDR3 in DNA: TGTGCCTGGAGTAATGGGGGGCCCAGCTCCTACGAGCAGTACTTC.

This clonotype was detected a few times. The chain joins TRBV21-1 to TRBJ2-1; the table's D call TRBD1 went unverified against the DNA. TRBV21-1 is marked as a pseudogene. The CDR3 totals 17 residues. The CDR3 sequence: CASRSPWEDRQYNEQFF. The DNA for the CDR3 is TGTGCCAGCAGATCTCCCTGGGAGGACAGGCAGTACAATGAGCAGTTCTTC.

J is TRBJ1-2 and V is TRBV14, with a tentative D call TRBD1 (5 bases). Deletions cut 4 bases from V and 7 bases from J, with 19 bases between. This CDR3 is 15 amino acids long. Looked up from germline, CDR1 is SGHDN and CDR2 is FVKESK. Here the CDR3 DNA reads TGTGCCAGCAGCCCCACAGGAGGGATTTACTGTGGCTACACCTTC. This gives the protein CASSPTGGIYCGYTF.